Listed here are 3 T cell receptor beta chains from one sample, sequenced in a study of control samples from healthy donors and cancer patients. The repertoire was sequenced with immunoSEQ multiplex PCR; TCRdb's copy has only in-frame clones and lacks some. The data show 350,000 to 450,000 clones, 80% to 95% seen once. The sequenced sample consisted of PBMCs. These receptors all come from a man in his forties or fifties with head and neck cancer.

For the CDR3, the DNA is TGTGCCAGCAGTTTACGGCAGGGGGCAGGCACAGATACGCAGTATTTT. Translating gives CASSLRQGAGTDTQYF. This sequence joins TRBV27 and TRBJ2-3, with 8 positions matching TRBD1. Per the germline V gene, CDR1 is MNHEY and CDR2 is SMNVEV (reference sequence). CDR3 length: 16 amino acids. The trim removed 2 bases at V and 1 base at J, leaving 5 bases unmatched.

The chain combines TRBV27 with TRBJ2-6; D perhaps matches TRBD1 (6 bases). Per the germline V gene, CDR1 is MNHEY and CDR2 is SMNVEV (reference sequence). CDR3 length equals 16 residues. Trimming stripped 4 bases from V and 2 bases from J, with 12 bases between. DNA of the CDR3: TGTGCCAGCAGTTCTCTGGGGGCACCTGGGGCCAACGTCCTGACTTTC. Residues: CASSSLGAPGANVLTF.

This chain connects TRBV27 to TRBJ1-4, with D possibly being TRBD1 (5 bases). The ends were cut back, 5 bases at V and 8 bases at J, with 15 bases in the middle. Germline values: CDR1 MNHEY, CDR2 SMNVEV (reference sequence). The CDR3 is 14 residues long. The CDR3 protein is CASSIDPHREKLFF. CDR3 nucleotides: TGTGCCAGCAGTATCGACCCCCACAGGGAAAAACTGTTTTTT.